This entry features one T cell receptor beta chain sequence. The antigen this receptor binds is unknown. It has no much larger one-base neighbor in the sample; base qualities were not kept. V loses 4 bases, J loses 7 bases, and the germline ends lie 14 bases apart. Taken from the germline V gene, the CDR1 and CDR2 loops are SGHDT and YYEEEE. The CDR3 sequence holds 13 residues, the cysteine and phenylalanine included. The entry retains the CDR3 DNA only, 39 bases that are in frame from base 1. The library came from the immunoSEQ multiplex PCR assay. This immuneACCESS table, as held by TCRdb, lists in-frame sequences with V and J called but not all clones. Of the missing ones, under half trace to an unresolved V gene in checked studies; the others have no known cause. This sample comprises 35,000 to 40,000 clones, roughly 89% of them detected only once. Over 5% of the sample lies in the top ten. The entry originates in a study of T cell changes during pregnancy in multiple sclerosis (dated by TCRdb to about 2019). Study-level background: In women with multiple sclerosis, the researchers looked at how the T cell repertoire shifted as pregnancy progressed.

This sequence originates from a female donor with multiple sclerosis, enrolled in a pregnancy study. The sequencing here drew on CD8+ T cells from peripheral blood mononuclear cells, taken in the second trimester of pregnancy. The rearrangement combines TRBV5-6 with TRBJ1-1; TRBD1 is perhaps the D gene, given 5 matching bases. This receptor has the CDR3 CASSDPRVNEAFF. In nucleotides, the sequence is TGTGCCAGCAGCGACCCCAGGGTAAATGAAGCTTTCTTT.